The present T cell receptor (beta chain) was sequenced within a study of regulatory T cells in long-lasting Graves disease. Study outcomes and limitations: Possibly, accuracy suffered from the small sample size. Persistent Graves' cases showed lower TCR diversity than newly diagnosed cases.

Investigators prepared the TCR beta libraries by applying iRepertoire HTBI primers and Arm-PCR of CDR3 regions. Each CDR3 protein is one row after TCRdb ran MiXCR on the multiplex PCR reads. The table shows approximately 400,000 distinct CDR3 sequences, with 20% occurring only once. Comments on this clonotype: Its antigen is not known.

Trimming shortened V by 4 bases and J by 0 bases, and 11 bases separated the two germline ends. Germline loops: CDR1 SGHRS, CDR2 YFSETQ. The CDR3 sequence is 15 residues long. Time point indicated: persistent/refractory GD, antithyroid drugs over 5 years with positive TRAb. The TCR library was prepared using RNA isolated from PBMCs. The rearrangement links TRBV5-1 to TRBJ1-3; D remains unclear. Sample: peripheral blood mononuclear cells (PBMCs), taken when the disease was refractory, from a patient treated with antithyroid drugs. This TCR came from a female donor with Graves disease. In DNA form, the CDR3 reads TGCGCCAGCAGCCCGTACAGCTACTCTGGAAACACCATATATTTT. Residues: CASSPYSYSGNTIYF.